The 15 T cell receptor beta chains reported below all come from one sample, sequenced in a study of cytomegalovirus exposure and HLA in healthy donors. PCR primers comprised 60 Vbeta and 13 Jbeta primers. Sequencing used immunoSEQ multiplex PCR; TCRdb keeps in-frame clones, though not all of them. Found here are more than 35,000 clones, almost 70% of them singletons; the top ten hold roughly 4%. Source material: PBMCs. These TCRs come from a man between 40 and 49 years old in good health and CMV-seronegative.

This clone was observed once. The rearrangement joins TRBV6-6 to TRBJ2-2; TRBD1 aligns across 7 bases. The J segment lost 4 bases and the V segment lost 5 bases, leaving 10 bases of the junction unmatched. Germline CDR1 reads MNHNY; CDR2 reads SVGAGI (reference sequence). The CDR3 has 16 residues. The CDR3 spells CASSAPGTAFTGELFF. CDR3 bases: TGTGCCAGCAGTGCACCCGGGACAGCCTTCACCGGGGAGCTGTTTTTT.

The rearrangement links TRBV30 to TRBJ1-5; no clear D. V was pared by 5 bases and J by 2 bases, with 13 bases between. The CDR3 runs 14 residues. Germline V gives CDR1 GTSNPN, CDR2 SVGIG (reference sequence). In DNA form, the CDR3 reads TGTGCCTGGGACGGTGGCGGTGGCAATCAGCCCCAGCATTTT. Translated, it gives CAWDGGGGNQPQHF.

CDR3 residues: CASSQVRAGARNEQFF. CDR3 sequence (DNA): TGCGCCAGCAGCCAAGTGAGGGCGGGGGCGAGGAATGAGCAGTTCTTC. This chain connects TRBV4-1 to TRBJ2-1; TRBD2 is a possible D gene (7 bases). V shed 1 base and J shed 7 bases, with 17 bases lying between them. Per the germline V gene, CDR1 is MGHRA and CDR2 is YSYEKL. The CDR3 covers 16 residues.

V is TRBV4-3 and J is TRBJ2-7; 10 bases are shared with TRBD2. With V trimmed by 0 bases and J by 1 base, 12 bases remained unmatched. Germline CDR1 is LGHNA and CDR2 is YSLEER. The CDR3 covers 19 residues. CDR3 in amino acids: CASSQEQFRGLAESYEQYF. DNA of the CDR3: TGCGCCAGCAGCCAAGAACAGTTTAGAGGACTAGCGGAATCCTACGAGCAGTACTTC.

V and J are TRBV6-4 and TRBJ2-1; TRBD1 matches 9 bases. V shed 6 bases, J shed 6 bases, and the junction held 12 bases outside the gene matches. The CDR3 loop spans 16 amino acids. Per germline, CDR1 MRHNA and CDR2 SNTAGT. CDR3 nucleotides: TGTGCCAGCAGCAGAGATTTACAGGGGGCCTCCAATGAGCAGTTCTTC. Its protein product is CASSRDLQGASNEQFF.

The chain has TRBV5-1 and TRBJ1-1, with 8 bases that match TRBD1. This CDR3 contains 14 residues. CDR1 is SGHRS and CDR2 is YFSETQ in the germline V gene. V shed 4 bases, J shed 3 bases, and the junction held 5 bases outside the gene matches. CDR3 sequence reads: CASSPAGGYTEAFF. In nucleotides, the CDR3 is TGCGCCAGCAGCCCGGCAGGGGGCTACACTGAAGCTTTCTTT.

In its sample, this clone was seen once. The V and J genes are TRBV27 and TRBJ1-5; TRBD1 matches 8 bases. J gave up 2 bases and V 6 bases, and 3 bases lay outside the gene matches. The germline gives CDR1 MNHEY, CDR2 SMNVEV (reference sequence). The CDR3 is 14 amino acids. The CDR3 protein is CASSHRGGNQPQHF. CDR3 nucleotides: TGTGCCAGCAGCCACAGGGGGGGCAATCAGCCCCAGCATTTT.

This rearrangement joins TRBV27 to TRBJ1-6; D perhaps matches TRBD1 (6 bases). V was cut by 5 bases and J by 8 bases, with 13 bases left in between. CDR1 is MNHEY and CDR2 is SMNVEV in the germline V gene (reference sequence). CDR3 length: 14 residues. In nucleotides, the CDR3 is TGTGCCAGCAGTCTTTGGGGGCAGGATTCACCCCTCCACTTT. This codes for CASSLWGQDSPLHF.

In nucleotides, the CDR3 is TGTGCCAGCAGTACCGGGAGAGGCTACACCTTC. It translates to CASSTGRGYTF. The chain combines TRBV28 with TRBJ1-2, with D unresolved. Germline CDR1 MDHEN, CDR2 SYDVKM. This CDR3 comprises 11 residues. The ends were cut back, 5 bases at V and 8 bases at J, with 9 bases in the middle.

This sequence joins TRBV2 and TRBJ2-7; weak D call: TRBD1 (5 bases). CDR1 and CDR2 (germline): SNHLY, FYNNEI. V lost 2 bases to trimming and J lost 4 bases, with 12 bases between them. CDR3 size: 14 residues. The CDR3 DNA reads TGTGCCAGCAGTGAAACTGTTCAGGGATACGAGCAGTACTTC. Its translation is CASSETVQGYEQYF.

V is TRBV27 and J is TRBJ2-1; 10 bases line up with TRBD2. Germline trimming cut 7 bases from V and 4 bases from J; bases unmatched to any gene: 4. Per the germline V gene, CDR1 is MNHEY and CDR2 is SMNVEV (reference sequence). CDR3 length equals 14 residues. CDR3 DNA: TGTGCCAGCAAAAAAGCGGGGGGGTACAATGAGCAGTTCTTC. Protein product: CASKKAGGYNEQFF.

This clone was recorded a few times. The CDR3 spells CASSVSGQGGYGYTF. The DNA of the CDR3 is TGCGCCAGCAGTGTTTCGGGACAGGGGGGTTATGGCTACACCTTC. The chain uses TRBV5-1 and TRBJ1-2; 11 bases fit TRBD1. The CDR3 consists of 15 residues. In germline, CDR1 is SGHRS, CDR2 YFSETQ. V shed 5 bases, J shed 5 bases, and the junction held 8 bases outside the gene matches.

The V gene is TRBV21-1, the J gene TRBJ2-2; whether TRBD2, the table's D call, matches the DNA was not checked. TRBV21-1 is noted as a pseudogene. The CDR3 totals 15 residues. This CDR3 reads CASSQAGGDTGELFF. In DNA form, the CDR3 reads TGTGCCAGCAGCCAAGCCGGGGGGGACACCGGGGAGCTGTTTTTT.

V and J are TRBV10-3 and TRBJ2-3, with 12 bases aligning to TRBD1. The CDR3 spans 16 residues. Looked up from germline, CDR1 is ENHRY and CDR2 is SYGVKD. V lost 6 bases to trimming and J lost 7 bases; unmatched junction nucleotides: 11. The CDR3 is CAIRATGTGGANTQYF. The CDR3 DNA is TGTGCCATCAGAGCCACCGGGACAGGGGGCGCAAATACGCAGTATTTT.

The rearrangement links TRBV5-8 to TRBJ2-1; a weak D match, TRBD2 (6 bases). Per germline, CDR1 SGHTS and CDR2 YDEGEE. Trimming took 4 bases from V and 9 from J, leaving 20 bases between them. The CDR3 is made up of 15 amino acids. The CDR3 DNA reads as TGTGCCAGCAGCCAATCCACTAGCCTGTTAAGTGAGCAGTTCTTC. Its protein is CASSQSTSLLSEQFF.